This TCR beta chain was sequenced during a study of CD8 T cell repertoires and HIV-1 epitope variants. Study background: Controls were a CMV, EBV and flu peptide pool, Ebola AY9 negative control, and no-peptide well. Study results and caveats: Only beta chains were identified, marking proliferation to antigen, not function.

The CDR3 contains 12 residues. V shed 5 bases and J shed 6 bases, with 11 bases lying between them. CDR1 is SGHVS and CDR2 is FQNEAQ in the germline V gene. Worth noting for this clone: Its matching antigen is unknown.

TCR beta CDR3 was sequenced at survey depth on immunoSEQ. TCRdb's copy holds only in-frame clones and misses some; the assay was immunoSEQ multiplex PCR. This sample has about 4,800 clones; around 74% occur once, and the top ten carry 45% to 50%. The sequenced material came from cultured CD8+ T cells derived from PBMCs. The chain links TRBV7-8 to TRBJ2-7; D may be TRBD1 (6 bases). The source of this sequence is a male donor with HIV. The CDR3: CASSLTGREQYF. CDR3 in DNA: TGTGCCAGCAGCCTCACAGGGCGCGAGCAGTACTTC.